The TCR beta chain described here comes from a study of T cells after yellow fever vaccination. TCRdb processed the 5' RACE reads anew with MiXCR; each CDR3 protein has one entry. The repertoire holds a few hundred thousand distinct CDR3 sequences, with about 3.5% as singletons. The sample holds many counts of this clonotype. The antigen remains unidentified. Broader study findings: The secondary response showed a weaker magnitude and a faster peak, day 5 versus 15. In FACS-sorted repertoires, abundant clonotypes from the bulk population could appear as contaminants.

The CDR3 length is 14 residues. CDR1 is MGHDK and CDR2 is SYGVNS in the germline V gene. V lost 4 bases and J lost 2, with 12 bases in between. This receptor was obtained from a man between 18 and 29 years old who received the YFV17D yellow fever vaccine. V gene TRBV25-1 combines with J gene TRBJ2-7, with a possible D match to TRBD1 (6 bases). The specimen was PBMCs, collected on the day of the yellow fever booster vaccination. The CDR3 loop reads CASSVQGAAYEQYF. In DNA, the CDR3 is TGTGCCAGCAGTGTACAGGGTGCAGCCTACGAGCAGTACTTC.